A selection of T cell receptor beta chains follows, all from one sample in a study of T cells after yellow fever vaccination. MiXCR, run by TCRdb on the 5' RACE reads, gives a single entry per CDR3 protein. The repertoire includes about 350,000 distinct CDR3 sequences, around 13% of them detected once, and around 3% sits in the top ten. The specimen was CD4+ T cells sorted from PBMCs, collected 15 days after the yellow fever booster vaccination. These receptor sequences come from a man aged 18 to 29 who received the YFV17D yellow fever vaccine. Both conserved end residues are part of each CDR3. Fields, in order: clone size, D gene, V gene, J gene, CDR3 DNA, CDR3 protein. D genes are given only for firm matches. The size of a clone is reported for some rows only, either as once, few or many, or as a class for expanded clones.

few	NA	TRBV12-3/TRBV12-4	TRBJ2-1	TGTGCCAGCAGTTTACCGCCCCTAAGCTCCTACAATGAGCAGTTCTTC	CASSLPPLSSYNEQFF
few	TRBD1	TRBV3-1	TRBJ2-6	TGTGCCAGCAGCCAAAAGCCGGGACAGGGGGGCTCTGGGGCCAACGTCCTGACTTTC	CASSQKPGQGGSGANVLTF
few	NA	TRBV15	TRBJ2-5	TGTGCCACCAGCAGAGGACAGAACCAAGAGACCCAGTACTTC	CATSRGQNQETQYF
NA	TRBD2	TRBV5-1	TRBJ2-7	TGCGCCAGCAGCTTGGGAGGACTAGCGGGGGCTGGCGAGCAGTACTTC	CASSLGGLAGAGEQYF
few	TRBD1	TRBV4-3	TRBJ2-2	TGCGCCAGCAGCCAGCTGACAGGGGCCGGGGAGCTGTTTTTT	CASSQLTGAGELFF
NA	NA	TRBV30	TRBJ1-2	TGTGCCTGGGGACGGGACACCTATGGCTACACCTTC	CAWGRDTYGYTF
few	TRBD1	TRBV6-5	TRBJ1-1	TGTGCCAGCAGCCCCCCCAGGGGGCGAGCTTTCTTT	CASSPPRGRAFF
many	NA	TRBV20-1	TRBJ1-1	TGCAGTGCTAGGGTTCGCGACACTGAAGCTTTCTTT	CSARVRDTEAFF
few	NA	TRBV11-2	TRBJ1-1	TGTGCCAGCAGCTTAGCGGGGAGGGCCGGCACTGAAGCTTTCTTT	CASSLAGRAGTEAFF
few	NA	TRBV12-3/TRBV12-4	TRBJ1-6	TGTGCCAGCAGTCCAGGGACACTGGTTACCCTCCACTTT	CASSPGTLVTLHF
NA	TRBD2	TRBV4-3	TRBJ2-3	TGCGCCAGCAGCCAGTCGGGGGGGCGAAACACAGATACGCAGTATTTT	CASSQSGGRNTDTQYF
NA	TRBD2	TRBV7-2	TRBJ2-1	TGTGCCAGCAGTTATTACACCGGGACTAGCAATGAGCAGTTCTTC	CASSYYTGTSNEQFF
NA	NA	TRBV2	TRBJ1-6	TGTGCCAGCAGTGAATTAGGGCTACAGGGCCCTTCACCCCTCCACTTT	CASSELGLQGPSPLHF
NA	TRBD1	TRBV24-1	TRBJ1-2	TGTGCCACCAGTGATCCAGAGGGACAGTCAGGCTATGGCTACACCTTC	CATSDPEGQSGYGYTF
NA	NA	TRBV27	TRBJ1-1	TGTGCCAGCGCGAGGTGGGGCACTGAAGCTTTCTTT	CASARWGTEAFF
NA	NA	TRBV6-2/TRBV6-3	TRBJ1-4	TGTGCCAGCAGCCCAACAGGGTATCGAGAAAAACTGTTTTTT	CASSPTGYREKLFF
many	NA	TRBV7-7	TRBJ2-3	TGTGCTAGCAGCTCCCGGGGCCACACAGATACGCAGTATTTT	CASSSRGHTDTQYF
many	TRBD2	TRBV5-8	TRBJ2-3	TGTGCCAGCAGCGCCGGGACTAGCGGGGGGATATCCTCGGGAGATACGCAGTATTTT	CASSAGTSGGISSGDTQYF
many	NA	TRBV20-1	TRBJ1-5	TGCAGTGCTAGGTTTGACCGAAATCAGCCCCAGCATTTT	CSARFDRNQPQHF
few	NA	TRBV20-1	TRBJ2-3	TGCAGTGCTAGAGATTGGGGGCGGGGGACAGATACGCAGTATTTT	CSARDWGRGTDTQYF
NA	TRBD1	TRBV7-2	TRBJ1-2	TGTGCCAGCAGCTTTACCCCAGGGGGTACTGGCTACACCTTC	CASSFTPGGTGYTF
NA	NA	TRBV7-2	TRBJ1-2	TGTGCCAGCACCCCGTCGGTAGGGGTCGGCGGCTACACCTTC	CASTPSVGVGGYTF
NA	NA	TRBV6-5	TRBJ1-5	TGTGCCAGCAGTCAGTCGGTTCTGTATCTAGATCAGCCCCAGCATTTT	CASSQSVLYLDQPQHF
NA	NA	TRBV7-2	TRBJ2-3	TGTGCCAGCAGCTTAAGGGGGTCACCTAGCACAGATACGCAGTATTTT	CASSLRGSPSTDTQYF
few	NA	TRBV4-1	TRBJ1-1	TGCGCCAGCAGCCAAGATACGCTATGGGTGGCCGACTCGAACACTGAAGCTTTCTTT	CASSQDTLWVADSNTEAFF
NA	NA	TRBV7-2	TRBJ2-7	TGTGCCAGCAGCCCCGTGGGCACCGACTACGAGCAGTACTTC	CASSPVGTDYEQYF
many	TRBD2	TRBV7-3	TRBJ2-5	TGTGCCAGCAGCTCCCAGGCAGCGGGGGGGAAGGAGACCCAGTACTTC	CASSSQAAGGKETQYF
NA	NA	TRBV11-1	TRBJ1-1	TGTGCCAGCAGCCCAGAAGGGGGGAGGCACACTGAAGCTTTCTTT	CASSPEGGRHTEAFF
NA	NA	TRBV5-1	TRBJ1-1	TGCGCCAGCAGCCCAGACGCGGGACAAAACACTGAAGCTTTCTTT	CASSPDAGQNTEAFF
few	NA	TRBV6-6	TRBJ1-2	TGTGCCAGCAGTTTTGAACAGGGCGGCTATGGCTACACCTTC	CASSFEQGGYGYTF
few	NA	TRBV10-2	TRBJ1-6	TGCGCCAGCAGGGAACAGGGTCTAGGGTCACCCCTCCACTTT	CASREQGLGSPLHF